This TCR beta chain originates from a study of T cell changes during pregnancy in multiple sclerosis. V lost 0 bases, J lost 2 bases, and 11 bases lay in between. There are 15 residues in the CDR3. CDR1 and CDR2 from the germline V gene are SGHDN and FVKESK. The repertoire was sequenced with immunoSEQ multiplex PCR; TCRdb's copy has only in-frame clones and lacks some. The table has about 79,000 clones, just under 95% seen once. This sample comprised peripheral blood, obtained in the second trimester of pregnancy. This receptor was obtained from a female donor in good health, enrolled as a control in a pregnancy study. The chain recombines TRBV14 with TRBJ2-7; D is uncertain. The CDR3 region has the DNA TGTGCCAGCAGCCAAGAAAACGCGCGAGCCTACGAGCAGTACTTC. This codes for CASSQENARAYEQYF.